One and the same sample provided the 22 T cell receptor beta chains below, sequenced in a study of radiotherapy plus CTLA-4 blockade in lung cancer (dated by TCRdb to the late 2010s). To prepare the library, the immunoSEQ multiplex PCR assay was applied. TCRdb took over this immuneACCESS table, retaining in-frame rearrangements with V and J assigned. Such tables are incomplete; in checked studies, under half of the missing clones stem from an unresolved V gene, and the remainder is unexplained. The table for this sample lists some 110,000 clones; just under 80% of them were counted only once. The ten largest clones represent approximately 5% of the sample. Sequencing used peripheral blood, obtained from a patient treated with radiotherapy plus ipilimumab. The receptor source for this set is a human donor with non-small cell lung cancer who had a partial response to radiotherapy plus ipilimumab.

The chain couples TRBV9 to TRBJ2-1, with TRBD1 matching 9 bases. Per germline, CDR1 SGDLS and CDR2 YYNGEE. There are 16 residues in the CDR3. V was clipped by 4 bases and J by 5 bases; unmatched bases: 10. For the CDR3, the DNA is TGTGCCAGCAGCCCCGGGGGACAGGGCCCTAACAATGAGCAGTTCTTC. It translates to CASSPGGQGPNNEQFF. Supplemented by reference TRBV9 and TRBJ2-1, the full variable domain reads DSGVTQTPKHLITATGQRVTLRCSPRSGDLSVYWYQQSLDQGLQFLIQYYNGEERAKGNILERFSAQQFPDLHSELNLSSLELGDSALYFCASSPGGQGPNNEQFFGPGTRLTVL.

CDR3 loop: CASSPPGGQGANEQFF. In DNA, the CDR3 is TGTGCCAGCAGTCCACCCGGCGGACAGGGGGCCAATGAGCAGTTCTTC. The V gene is TRBV28, the J gene TRBJ2-1, with 11 bases that match TRBD1. The germline gives CDR1 MDHEN, CDR2 SYDVKM. The V and J ends lost 5 bases and 6 bases, in that order; junction bases with no gene match: 9. CDR3 size: 16 residues.

This chain links TRBV12-5 with TRBJ2-3; TRBD2 aligns across 8 bases. The germline CDR1 and CDR2 sequences are LGHNT and FRNRAP. Unmatched junction bases numbered 11, after V lost 1 base and J lost 11 bases. This CDR3 has 15 residues. CDR3 sequence: CASGLDSGGEMGQYF. The CDR3, as DNA: TGTGCTAGTGGTTTGGACAGCGGGGGTGAGATGGGGCAGTATTTT.

In DNA, the CDR3 is TGTGCCAGCAGCCCCGGACTAGCGCAGTATACGCAGTATTTT. Its protein is CASSPGLAQYTQYF. The chain joins TRBV7-8 to TRBJ2-3; TRBD2 matches 9 bases. Germline assignment: CDR1 SGHVS and CDR2 FQNEAQ. The CDR3 runs 14 residues. V was clipped by 5 bases and J by 7 bases; unmatched bases: 7.

This clone showed up just once. Other DNA sequences within the sample encode an identical CDR3. The chain has TRBV28 and TRBJ2-7; D call uncertain. This CDR3 has 14 residues. In germline, CDR1 is MDHEN, CDR2 SYDVKM. V dropped 2 bases and J dropped 6 bases, with 14 bases sitting between them. The CDR3 here is CASSLGLLGVEQYF. For the CDR3, the DNA is TGTGCCAGCAGTTTAGGGCTTCTTGGCGTCGAGCAGTACTTC. Full variable domain (missing parts from reference TRBV28 and TRBJ2-7): DVKVTQSSRYLVKRTGEKVFLECVQDMDHENMFWYRQDPGLGLRLIYFSYDVKMKEKGDIPEGYSVSREKKERFSLILESASTNQTSMYLCASSLGLLGVEQYFGPGTRLTVT.

The V and J genes are TRBV19 and TRBJ2-1; 15 bases fit TRBD2. CDR3 length equals 15 residues. Germline trimming cut 4 bases from V and 9 bases from J; bases unmatched to any gene: 4. Germline loops: CDR1 LNHDA, CDR2 SQIVND (reference sequence). The chain's CDR3 is CASSKGLAGGAEQFF. For the CDR3, the DNA is TGTGCCAGTAGTAAGGGACTAGCGGGAGGAGCTGAGCAGTTCTTC.

DNA of the CDR3: TGTGCCAGCAGCGTGACAGGGGGTGGCTACACCTTC. It codes for CASSVTGGGYTF. The V and J genes are TRBV9 and TRBJ1-2; the match to TRBD1 covers 9 bases. The CDR3 covers 12 residues. The ends lost 2 bases at V and 7 bases at J; junction bases unmatched: 0. Germline V CDR1 and CDR2: SGDLS, YYNGEE.

The rearrangement uses TRBV18 and TRBJ1-5; D is uncertain. The germline V gene encodes CDR1 KGHSH and CDR2 LQKENI. With 3 bases removed from V and 5 bases from J, the gap between germline ends came to 11 bases. The CDR3 sequence is 14 residues long. CDR3 nucleotides: TGTGCCAGCTCACCGCAAGGCGGGGATCAGCCCCAGCATTTT. It specifies CASSPQGGDQPQHF. Full variable domain (rest looked up from reference TRBV18 and TRBJ1-5): NAGVMQNPRHLVRRRGQEARLRCSPMKGHSHVYWYRQLPEEGLKFMVYLQKENIIDESGMPKERFSAEFPKEGPSILRIQQVVRGDSAAYFCASSPQGGDQPQHFGDGTRLSIL.

Notes on this clone: Mismatch with germline at one junction end may stem from a read error. This chain links TRBV10-1 with TRBJ2-3; possibly TRBD2 for D (6 bases). This CDR3 contains 11 residues. Looked up from germline, CDR1 is WNHNN and CDR2 is SYGVQD (reference sequence). CDR3: CASRTHGRMGF. CDR3 DNA: TGCGCCAGCAGAACCCACGGGAGAATGGGATTT.

This clone was picked up a small number of times. CDR3 DNA sequence: TGTGCCAGCAGCTCACCCGAGACAGGGGGCTATGGCTACACCTTC. As protein: CASSSPETGGYGYTF. This chain links TRBV7-2 with TRBJ1-2, with 9 nucleotides matching TRBD1. CDR3 size: 15 residues. Germline V gene sequence: CDR1 SGHTA, CDR2 FQGNSA. Trimming took 4 bases from V and 4 from J; bases not matched to a gene: 7.

The rearrangement uses TRBV11-2 and TRBJ2-7; TRBD2 agrees at 10 bases. The CDR3 has 15 residues. J was trimmed by 6 bases and V by 6 bases; bases with no gene match: 11. Germline V gene lookup returns CDR1 SGHAT and CDR2 FQNNGV. The DNA of the CDR3 is TGTGCCAGCAGAATGAGCGGGAGGGCCTCCGGCGAGCAGTACTTC. Translation: CASRMSGRASGEQYF.

This chain joins TRBV30 and TRBJ2-5; TRBD2 matches 9 bases. The germline CDR1 and CDR2 sequences are GTSNPN and SVGIG (reference sequence). This CDR3 has 13 residues. V dropped 4 bases and J dropped 2; count of bases not matched to a gene: 2. CDR3 region: CAWNAGGQETQYF. The CDR3, as DNA: TGTGCCTGGAATGCGGGGGGGCAAGAGACCCAGTACTTC.

This rearrangement joins TRBV21-1 to TRBJ2-3; whether TRBD2, the table's D call, matches the DNA was not checked. TRBV21-1 is designated a pseudogene. The CDR3 runs 13 residues. CDR3 nucleotide sequence: TGTGCCAGCAACCGGGAGGAAGCAGATACGCAGTATTTT. Protein: CASNREEADTQYF.

The rearrangement links TRBV6-1 to TRBJ2-1, with TRBD2 matching 7 bases. This CDR3 region has 14 residues. The germline V gene encodes CDR1 MNHNS and CDR2 SASEGT. V was clipped by 8 bases and J by 6 bases; unmatched bases: 10. CDR3 in amino acids: CASLQASGINEQFF. CDR3 DNA: TGTGCCAGCCTACAGGCTAGCGGAATCAATGAGCAGTTCTTC.

The rearrangement uses TRBV28 and TRBJ1-5; 7 bases line up with TRBD1. The V gene's germline CDR1 is MDHEN and CDR2 SYDVKM. The V segment lost 6 bases and the J segment 8 bases; nucleotides outside the gene matches: 13. The CDR3 loop spans 15 amino acids. The CDR3 DNA reads as TGTGCCAGCAGCCCTACAGGGGTAATAATCAAGCCCCAGCATTTT. This gives the protein CASSPTGVIIKPQHF.

In this sample, this clone turned up once. The CDR3 DNA follows: TGTGCCAGCAGCCTTCAAACAACAGATACGCAGTATTTT. As protein: CASSLQTTDTQYF. V gene TRBV9 combines with J gene TRBJ2-3; D gene unclear. Trimming took 4 bases from V and 3 from J, leaving 9 bases between them. Germline-derived CDR1 and CDR2 are SGDLS and YYNGEE. CDR3 length: 13 residues. Complete variable domain (other parts from reference TRBV9 and TRBJ2-3): DSGVTQTPKHLITATGQRVTLRCSPRSGDLSVYWYQQSLDQGLQFLIQYYNGEERAKGNILERFSAQQFPDLHSELNLSSLELGDSALYFCASSLQTTDTQYFGPGTRLTVL.

This chain joins TRBV5-1 and TRBJ2-5; TRBD2 might be the D (5 bases). The CDR3 runs to 13 residues. Per the germline V gene, CDR1 is SGHRS and CDR2 is YFSETQ. V shed 3 bases and J shed 5 bases, with 11 bases lying between them. CDR3 in DNA: TGCGCCAGCAGCTCGGGGTACGACGAGACCCAGTACTTC. Amino acids: CASSSGYDETQYF.

The rearrangement links TRBV10-3 to TRBJ2-3, with D possibly being TRBD2 (6 bases). Germline V CDR1 and CDR2: ENHRY, SYGVKD. This CDR3 has 11 residues. The V and J ends lost 10 bases and 3 bases respectively, with 8 bases between them. The CDR3 protein is CATGGTDTQYF. Here the CDR3 DNA reads TGTGCCACCGGGGGAACAGATACGCAGTATTTT.

The DNA for the CDR3 is TGTGCCAGCAGCCAAGACCCTCTAGCGGGAGGGAGGGAGACCCAGTACTTC. Translation gives CASSQDPLAGGRETQYF. The V call is TRBV4-2, the J call TRBJ2-5, with 12 bases aligning to TRBD2. CDR1 is LGHNA, CDR2 YNFKEQ, per germline. V gave up 0 bases and J gave up 5 bases; unmatched junction bases: 7. The CDR3 spans 17 residues.

This clone is a singleton in its sample. This chain connects TRBV6-6 to TRBJ2-1; possibly TRBD2 for D (6 bases). The CDR3 is 14 amino acids. The ends were cut back, 8 bases at V and 5 bases at J, with 16 bases in the middle. CDR1 is MNHNY, CDR2 SVGAGI, per germline (reference sequence). The chain's CDR3 is CASGDDGTDNEQFF. As DNA, the CDR3 is TGTGCCAGCGGGGATGACGGGACTGACAATGAGCAGTTCTTC.

This clone has a handful of counts. The chain combines TRBV6-5 with TRBJ2-4; 14 bases match TRBD2. With V trimmed by 5 bases and J by 13 bases, 7 bases remained unmatched. The CDR3 totals 14 residues. Per germline, CDR1 MNHEY and CDR2 SVGAGI. CDR3 in DNA: TGTGCCAGCAGTCCAACCGGGACTAGCGGGGGCCAGTACTTC. Protein product: CASSPTGTSGGQYF.

This clone appeared a single time. The chain links TRBV5-1 to TRBJ1-1, with a weak D call TRBD1 (6 bases). There are 16 residues in the CDR3. The germline CDR1 and CDR2 sequences are SGHRS and YFSETQ. Trimming removed 4 bases from V and 0 bases from J, with 16 bases in between. CDR3 amino acids: CASSTRTANMNTEAFF. The CDR3 DNA reads TGCGCCAGCAGCACCAGGACAGCGAACATGAACACTGAAGCTTTCTTT.